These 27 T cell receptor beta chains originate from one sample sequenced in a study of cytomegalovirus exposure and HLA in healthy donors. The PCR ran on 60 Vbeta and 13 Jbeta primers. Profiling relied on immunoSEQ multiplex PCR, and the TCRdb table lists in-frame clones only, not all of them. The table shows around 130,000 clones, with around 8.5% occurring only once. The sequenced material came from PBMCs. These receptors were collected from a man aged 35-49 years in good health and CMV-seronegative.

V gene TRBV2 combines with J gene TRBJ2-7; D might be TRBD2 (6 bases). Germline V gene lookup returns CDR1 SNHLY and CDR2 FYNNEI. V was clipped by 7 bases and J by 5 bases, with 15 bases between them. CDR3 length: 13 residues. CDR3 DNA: TGTGCCAGCAAACCGGCCTGGGGGGACGAGCAGTACTTC. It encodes CASKPAWGDEQYF.

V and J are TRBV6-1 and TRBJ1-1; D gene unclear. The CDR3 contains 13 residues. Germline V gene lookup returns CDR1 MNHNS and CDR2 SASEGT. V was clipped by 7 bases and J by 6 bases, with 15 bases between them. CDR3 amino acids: CASTITEGAEAFF. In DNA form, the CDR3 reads TGTGCCAGCACTATCACTGAGGGAGCTGAAGCTTTCTTT.

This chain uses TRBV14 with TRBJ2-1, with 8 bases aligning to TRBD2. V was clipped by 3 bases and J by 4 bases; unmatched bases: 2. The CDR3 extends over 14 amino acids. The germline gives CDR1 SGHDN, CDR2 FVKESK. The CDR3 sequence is CASSQGLGYNEQFF. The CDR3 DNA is TGTGCCAGCAGCCAGGGACTAGGATACAATGAGCAGTTCTTC.

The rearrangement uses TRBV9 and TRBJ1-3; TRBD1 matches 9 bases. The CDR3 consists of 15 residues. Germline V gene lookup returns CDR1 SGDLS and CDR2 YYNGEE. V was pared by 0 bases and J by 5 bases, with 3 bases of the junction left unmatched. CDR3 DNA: TGTGCCAGCAGCGTAGGGACAGGGGTCAGAAACACCATATATTTT. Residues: CASSVGTGVRNTIYF. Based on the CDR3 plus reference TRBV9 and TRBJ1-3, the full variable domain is DSGVTQTPKHLITATGQRVTLRCSPRSGDLSVYWYQQSLDQGLQFLIQYYNGEERAKGNILERFSAQQFPDLHSELNLSSLELGDSALYFCASSVGTGVRNTIYFGEGSWLTVV.

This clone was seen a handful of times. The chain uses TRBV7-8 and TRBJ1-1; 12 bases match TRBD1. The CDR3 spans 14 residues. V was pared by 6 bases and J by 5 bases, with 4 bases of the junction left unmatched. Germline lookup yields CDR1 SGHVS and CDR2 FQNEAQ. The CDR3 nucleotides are TGTGCCAGCAGTAGGGACAGGGGGCGTACTGAAGCTTTCTTT. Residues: CASSRDRGRTEAFF.

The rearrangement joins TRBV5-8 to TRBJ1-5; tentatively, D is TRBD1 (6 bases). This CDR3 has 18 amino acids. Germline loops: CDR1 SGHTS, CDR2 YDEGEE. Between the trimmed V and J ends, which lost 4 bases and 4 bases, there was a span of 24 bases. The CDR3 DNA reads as TGTGCCAGCAGCACCCCCGGGACACTTCAGCACGGTAATCAGCCCCAGCATTTT. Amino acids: CASSTPGTLQHGNQPQHF.

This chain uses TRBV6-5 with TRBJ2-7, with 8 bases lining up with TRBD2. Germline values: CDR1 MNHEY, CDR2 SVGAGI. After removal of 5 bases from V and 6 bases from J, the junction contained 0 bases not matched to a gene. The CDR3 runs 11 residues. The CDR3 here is CASSRGGEQYF. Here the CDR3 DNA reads TGTGCCAGCAGTCGGGGGGGCGAGCAGTACTTC.

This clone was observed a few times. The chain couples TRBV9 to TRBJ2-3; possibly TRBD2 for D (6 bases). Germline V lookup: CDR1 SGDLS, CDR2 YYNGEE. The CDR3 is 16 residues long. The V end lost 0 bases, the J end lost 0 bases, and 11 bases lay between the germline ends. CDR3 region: CASSVGGGRSTDTQYF. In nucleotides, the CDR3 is TGTGCCAGCAGCGTAGGGGGAGGTCGGAGCACAGATACGCAGTATTTT.

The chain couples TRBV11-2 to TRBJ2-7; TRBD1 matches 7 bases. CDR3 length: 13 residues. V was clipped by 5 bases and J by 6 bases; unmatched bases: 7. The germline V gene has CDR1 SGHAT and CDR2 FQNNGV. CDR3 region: CASSPGQNFEQYF. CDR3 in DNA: TGTGCCAGCAGCCCGGGACAGAACTTCGAGCAGTACTTC.

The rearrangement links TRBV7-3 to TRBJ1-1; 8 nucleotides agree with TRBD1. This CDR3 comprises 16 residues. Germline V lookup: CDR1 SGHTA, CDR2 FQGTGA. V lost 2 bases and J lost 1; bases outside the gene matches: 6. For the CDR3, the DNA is TGTGCCAGCAGCTTAGGACAGGGACTGGGGAACACTGAAGCTTTCTTT. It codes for CASSLGQGLGNTEAFF. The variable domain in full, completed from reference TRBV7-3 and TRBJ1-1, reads GAGVSQTPSNKVTEKGKYVELRCDPISGHTALYWYRQSLGQGPEFLIYFQGTGAADDSGLPNDRFFAVRPEGSVSTLKIQRTERGDSAVYLCASSLGQGLGNTEAFFGQGTRLTVV.

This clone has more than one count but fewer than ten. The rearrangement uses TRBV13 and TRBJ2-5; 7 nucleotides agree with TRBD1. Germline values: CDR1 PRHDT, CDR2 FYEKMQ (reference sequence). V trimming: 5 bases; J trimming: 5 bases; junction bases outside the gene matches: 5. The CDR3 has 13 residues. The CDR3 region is CASSPGQWETQYF. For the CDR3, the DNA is TGTGCCAGCAGCCCGGGACAGTGGGAGACCCAGTACTTC.

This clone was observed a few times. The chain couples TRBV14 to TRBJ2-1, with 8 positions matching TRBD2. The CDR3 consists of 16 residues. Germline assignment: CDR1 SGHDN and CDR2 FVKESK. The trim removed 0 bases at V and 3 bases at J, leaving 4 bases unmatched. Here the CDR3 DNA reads TGTGCCAGCAGCCAAGACGTAGCGGGGTACTACAATGAGCAGTTCTTC. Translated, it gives CASSQDVAGYYNEQFF.

The CDR3 protein is CASSRLGNQPQHF. CDR3 nucleotide sequence: TGTGCCAGCAGCCGTCTCGGGAATCAGCCCCAGCATTTT. The chain employs TRBV27 and TRBJ1-5; D uncertain. Germline CDR1 and CDR2: MNHEY and SMNVEV (reference sequence). The CDR3 is 13 amino acids. V dropped 6 bases and J dropped 4 bases, with 10 bases sitting between them.

The CDR3 bases are TGCGCCAGCAGCGCCTCAGTGAACACTGAAGCTTTCTTT. Its translation is CASSASVNTEAFF. This chain connects TRBV5-1 to TRBJ1-1; D remains unclear. Per the germline V gene, CDR1 is SGHRS and CDR2 is YFSETQ. This CDR3 has 13 residues. V was shortened by 4 bases and J by 0 bases, with 7 bases between the two germline ends.

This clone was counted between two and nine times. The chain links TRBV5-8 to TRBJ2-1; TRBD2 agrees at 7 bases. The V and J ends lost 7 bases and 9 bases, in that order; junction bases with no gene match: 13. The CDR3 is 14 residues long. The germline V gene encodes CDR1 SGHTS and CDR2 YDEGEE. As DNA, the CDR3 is TGTGCCAGCGGTGACACAGGCGGGGGAGGTGAGCAGTTCTTC. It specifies CASGDTGGGGEQFF.

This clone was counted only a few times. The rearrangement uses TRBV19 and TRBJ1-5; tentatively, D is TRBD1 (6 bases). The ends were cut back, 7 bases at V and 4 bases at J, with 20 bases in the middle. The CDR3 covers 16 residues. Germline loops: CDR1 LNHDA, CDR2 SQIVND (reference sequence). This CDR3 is CASTTSAGGPNQPQHF. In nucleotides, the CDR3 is TGTGCCAGTACCACCTCCGCGGGGGGCCCGAATCAGCCCCAGCATTTT. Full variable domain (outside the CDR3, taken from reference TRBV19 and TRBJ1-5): DGGITQSPKYLFRKEGQNVTLSCEQNLNHDAMYWYRQDPGQGLRLIYYSQIVNDFQKGDIAEGYSVSREKKESFPLTVTSAQKNPTAFYLCASTTSAGGPNQPQHFGDGTRLSIL.

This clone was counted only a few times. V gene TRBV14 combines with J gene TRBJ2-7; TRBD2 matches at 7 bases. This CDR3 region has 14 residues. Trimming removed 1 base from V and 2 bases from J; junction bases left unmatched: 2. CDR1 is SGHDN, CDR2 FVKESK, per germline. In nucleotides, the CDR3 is TGTGCCAGCAGCCAAGGGGGGGGGACCTACGAGCAGTACTTC. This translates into CASSQGGGTYEQYF.

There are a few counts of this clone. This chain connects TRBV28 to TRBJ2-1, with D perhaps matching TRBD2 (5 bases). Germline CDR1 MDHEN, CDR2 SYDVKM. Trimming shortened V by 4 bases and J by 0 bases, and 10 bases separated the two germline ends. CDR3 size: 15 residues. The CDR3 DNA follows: TGTGCCAGCAGTTCCGCGGGCCCCTCCTACAATGAGCAGTTCTTC. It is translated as CASSSAGPSYNEQFF.

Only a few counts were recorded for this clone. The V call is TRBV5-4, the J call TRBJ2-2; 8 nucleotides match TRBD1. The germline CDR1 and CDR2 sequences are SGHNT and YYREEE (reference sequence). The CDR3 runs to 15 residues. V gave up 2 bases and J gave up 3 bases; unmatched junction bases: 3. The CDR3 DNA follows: TGTGCCAGCAGCTTAGGACAGGGCGACACCGGGGAGCTGTTTTTT. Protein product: CASSLGQGDTGELFF.

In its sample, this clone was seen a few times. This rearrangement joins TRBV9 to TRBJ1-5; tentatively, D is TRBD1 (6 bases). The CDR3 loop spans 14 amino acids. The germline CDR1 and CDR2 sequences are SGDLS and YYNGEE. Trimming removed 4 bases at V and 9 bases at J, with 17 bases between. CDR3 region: CASSTSPGGPPQHF. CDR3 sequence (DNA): TGTGCCAGCAGCACTTCCCCCGGGGGGCCGCCCCAGCATTTT.

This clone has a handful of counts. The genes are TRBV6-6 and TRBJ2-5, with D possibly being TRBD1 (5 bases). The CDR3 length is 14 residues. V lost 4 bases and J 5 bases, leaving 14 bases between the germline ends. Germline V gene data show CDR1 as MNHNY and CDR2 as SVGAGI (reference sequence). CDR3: CASSLNGRAETQYF. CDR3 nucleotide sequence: TGTGCCAGCAGTTTAAACGGCAGGGCGGAGACCCAGTACTTC.

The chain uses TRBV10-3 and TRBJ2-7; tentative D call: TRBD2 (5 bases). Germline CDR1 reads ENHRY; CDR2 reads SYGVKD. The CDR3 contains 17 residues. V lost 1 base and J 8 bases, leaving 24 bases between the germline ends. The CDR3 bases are TGTGCCATCAGTGAGTTCGTCGGTAGCGCGAATACGTATCAGCAGTACTTC. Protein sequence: CAISEFVGSANTYQQYF.

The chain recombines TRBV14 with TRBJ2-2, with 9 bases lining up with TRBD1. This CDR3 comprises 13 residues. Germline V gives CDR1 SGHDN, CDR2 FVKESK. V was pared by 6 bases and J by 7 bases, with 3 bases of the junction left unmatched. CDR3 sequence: CASRGTGIGELFF. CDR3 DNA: TGTGCCAGCAGGGGGACAGGGATCGGGGAGCTGTTTTTT.

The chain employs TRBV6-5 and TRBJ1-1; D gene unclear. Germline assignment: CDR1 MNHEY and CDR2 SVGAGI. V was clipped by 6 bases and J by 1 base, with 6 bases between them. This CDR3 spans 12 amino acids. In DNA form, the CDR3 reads TGTGCCAGCAGACTTCGGAACACTGAAGCTTTCTTT. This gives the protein CASRLRNTEAFF.

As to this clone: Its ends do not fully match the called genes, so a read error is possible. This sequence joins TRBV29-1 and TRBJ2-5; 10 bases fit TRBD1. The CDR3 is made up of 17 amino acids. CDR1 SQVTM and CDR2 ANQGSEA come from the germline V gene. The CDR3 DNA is TGCAGCGTTGAAAGCAAAAAGGGACAGGGGTACCAGGAGACCCAGTACTTC. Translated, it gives CSVESKKGQGYQETQYF.

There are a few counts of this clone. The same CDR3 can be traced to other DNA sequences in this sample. Written as DNA, the CDR3 is TGCGCCAGCAGCTGGACAGGGGGGGATTCACCCCTCCACTTT. This gives the protein CASSWTGGDSPLHF. The V gene is TRBV5-1, the J gene TRBJ1-6, with 10 bases identical to TRBD1. The CDR3 totals 14 residues. Germline lookup yields CDR1 SGHRS and CDR2 YFSETQ. Unmatched junction bases numbered 2, after V lost 3 bases and J lost 8 bases.

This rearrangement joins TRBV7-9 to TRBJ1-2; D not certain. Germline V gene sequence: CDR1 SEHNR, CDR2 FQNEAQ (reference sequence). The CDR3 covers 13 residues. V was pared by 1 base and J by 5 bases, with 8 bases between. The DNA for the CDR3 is TGTGCCAGCAGCTTAGAGGAGTTATATGGCTACACCTTC. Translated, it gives CASSLEELYGYTF.